One sample yielded the 8 T cell receptor beta chains listed below, sequenced in a study of blood T cell repertoires in COVID-19. Measured with immunoSEQ multiplex PCR; TCRdb has only the in-frame clones, and not every one. The sample contains fewer than 250,000 clones, 89% of which appear only once. The specimen sequenced was PBMCs or T cells enriched from blood (not recorded which). These receptors originate from a woman under 30 who had recovered from COVID-19.

This sequence joins TRBV20-1 and TRBJ1-2; 8 bases map to TRBD1. The germline gives CDR1 DFQATT, CDR2 SNEGSKA (reference sequence). CDR3 length equals 13 residues. V lost 3 bases, J lost 7 bases, and 7 bases stayed unmatched. The CDR3 sequence: CSASVTGGGGYTF. The CDR3 DNA reads as TGCAGTGCTAGTGTCACAGGGGGGGGTGGCTACACCTTC.

The CDR3 reads CASSVEQNYGYTF. DNA of the CDR3: TGTGCCAGCAGCGTAGAACAGAACTATGGCTACACCTTC. The genes are TRBV9 and TRBJ1-2; no clear D. This CDR3 has 13 residues. Germline CDR1 SGDLS, CDR2 YYNGEE. V lost 0 bases and J 2 bases, leaving 5 bases between the germline ends.

This rearrangement joins TRBV5-1 to TRBJ1-1; D is undetermined. With 0 bases removed from V and 2 bases from J, the gap between germline ends came to 14 bases. Germline V gene sequence: CDR1 SGHRS, CDR2 YFSETQ. CDR3 length: 16 residues. CDR3 DNA: TGCGCCAGCAGCTTGGAGGAGCGGCGGGGTAACACTGAAGCTTTCTTT. This encodes CASSLEERRGNTEAFF.

The CDR3 is CATSDTRTSTNEQFF. The CDR3 nucleotides are TGTGCCACCAGTGATACCCGGACTAGCACCAATGAGCAGTTCTTC. The rearrangement links TRBV24-1 to TRBJ2-1; 8 positions match TRBD2. J lost 6 bases, V lost 3 bases, and 6 bases had no gene match. The CDR3 runs 15 residues. Germline CDR1 KGHDR, CDR2 SFDVKD.

As DNA, the CDR3 is TGCGCCAGCAGCCACCTACAGGGGGCCCTGGATTCACCCCTCCACTTT. Protein product: CASSHLQGALDSPLHF. The J gene is TRBJ1-6, the V gene TRBV4-1; TRBD1 aligns across 9 bases. The CDR3 is 16 residues long. The junction had 8 bases not matched to a gene; V was cut back by 3 bases and J by 8 bases. Germline lookup yields CDR1 MGHRA and CDR2 YSYEKL.

The CDR3 region is CASTLSEGVGWAFF. The CDR3 bases are TGTGCCAGTACCTTAAGTGAAGGGGTCGGTTGGGCTTTCTTT. This chain uses TRBV19 with TRBJ1-1; D is perhaps TRBD1 (5 bases). Germline-derived CDR1 and CDR2 are LNHDA and SQIVND (reference sequence). The CDR3 runs 14 residues. The V end lost 7 bases, the J end lost 11 bases, and 23 bases lay between the germline ends.

The CDR3 reads CASKGDLSGNTIYF. As DNA, the CDR3 is TGTGCCAGCAAGGGGGACCTCTCTGGAAACACCATATATTTT. The J gene is TRBJ1-3, the V gene TRBV6-5; D is perhaps TRBD1 (6 bases). Germline loops: CDR1 MNHEY, CDR2 SVGAGI. CDR3 length: 14 amino acids. V lost 7 bases to trimming and J lost 0 bases, with 10 bases between them.

The J gene is TRBJ2-7, the V gene TRBV11-2; TRBD2 agrees at 14 bases. V lost 4 bases and J lost 5; bases outside the gene matches: 10. CDR3 length: 17 amino acids. Germline values: CDR1 SGHAT, CDR2 FQNNGV. CDR3 loop: CASSSGPGLAGVHEQYF. The DNA of the CDR3 is TGTGCCAGCAGCTCAGGGCCGGGACTAGCGGGGGTCCACGAGCAGTACTTC.